This TCR beta chain was obtained from a study of blood T cell repertoires in COVID-19. Produced via immunoSEQ multiplex PCR; TCRdb's table is partial and in-frame only. The sample has roughly 150,000 clones, about 87% seen once; the top ten hold 2.5% to 3%. This CDR3 comprises 13 residues. CDR1 is SGHNT, CDR2 YYREEE, per germline (reference sequence). V was trimmed by 0 bases and J by 0 bases, leaving 4 bases between them. The sequenced sample was peripheral blood. The TCR originated in a woman older than 75 with COVID-19, enrolled during active disease. The V call is TRBV5-4, the J call TRBJ2-7; D unclear. The CDR3 DNA is TGTGCCAGCAGCTTGGGGGCCTCCTACGAGCAGTACTTC. It codes for CASSLGASYEQYF.